A single sample gave rise to the 24 T cell receptor beta chains below, sequenced in a study of cytomegalovirus exposure and HLA in healthy donors. The PCR contained 60 Vbeta and 13 Jbeta primers. This table comes from immunoSEQ multiplex PCR, and its TCRdb copy is limited to in-frame clones, with some not included. In all, the sample yields 150,000 or so clones. Sequences were obtained from PBMCs. The receptors originated from a man aged 25 to 40 in good health and CMV-seronegative.

The rearrangement joins TRBV6-5 to TRBJ1-5; D is undetermined. Per the germline V gene, CDR1 is MNHEY and CDR2 is SVGAGI. CDR3 length: 14 residues. The germline V and J ends were trimmed by 4 bases and 0 bases, with 7 bases remaining between them. CDR3 protein: CASSFTHSNQPQHF. CDR3 DNA: TGTGCCAGCAGTTTTACACATAGCAATCAGCCCCAGCATTTT.

The rearrangement joins TRBV11-2 to TRBJ2-7; a possible D gene is TRBD1 (5 bases). The V and J ends lost 1 base and 2 bases respectively, with 12 bases between them. This CDR3 is built from 15 residues. Germline CDR1 is SGHAT and CDR2 is FQNNGV. DNA of the CDR3: TGTGCCAGCAGCTTAGTTTCCGTCAGGGCCTACGAGCAGTACTTC. Translating it yields CASSLVSVRAYEQYF.

The V and J genes are TRBV5-1 and TRBJ2-5; 7 bases match TRBD1. The J call may be faulty, since TRBJ2-7 better matches the DNA end. Germline CDR1 reads SGHRS; CDR2 reads YFSETQ. This CDR3 is 14 amino acids long. The CDR3 sequence is CASALDRHAYEQYF. The CDR3 DNA sequence: TGCGCCAGCGCATTGGACAGGCATGCCTACGAGCAGTACTTC.

The genes are TRBV5-1 and TRBJ1-1; D is unclear. The V gene's germline CDR1 is SGHRS and CDR2 YFSETQ. Trimming removed 2 bases from V and 1 base from J, with 6 bases in between. The CDR3 is 13 amino acids. CDR3 region: CASSLGGNTEAFF. As DNA, the CDR3 is TGCGCCAGCAGCTTAGGCGGGAACACTGAAGCTTTCTTT. The full variable domain, in which reference TRBV5-1 and TRBJ1-1 provide the parts outside the CDR3, is KAGVTQTPRYLIKTRGQQVTLSCSPISGHRSVSWYQQTPGQGLQFLFEYFSETQRNKGNFPGRFSGRQFSNSRSEMNVSTLELGDSALYLCASSLGGNTEAFFGQGTRLTVV.

The V call is TRBV5-4, the J call TRBJ1-1; no reliable D call. This CDR3 contains 16 residues. The V end was cut by 0 bases, the J end by 0 bases, with 12 bases between. Germline V lookup: CDR1 SGHNT, CDR2 YYREEE (reference sequence). CDR3 coding DNA: TGTGCCAGCAGCTTGGCCTCGGGAAATGTGAACACTGAAGCTTTCTTT. This sequence encodes CASSLASGNVNTEAFF.

This rearrangement joins TRBV2 to TRBJ1-5; TRBD1 agrees at 9 bases. Per the germline V gene, CDR1 is SNHLY and CDR2 is FYNNEI. This CDR3 has 15 residues. Trimming removed 7 bases from V and 4 bases from J; junction bases left unmatched: 8. The CDR3 here is CASTGTGTGNQPQHF. In DNA, the CDR3 is TGTGCCAGCACTGGGACAGGGACAGGGAATCAGCCCCAGCATTTT.

J is TRBJ2-2 and V is TRBV2; 8 bases are shared with TRBD1. The length of the CDR3 is 16 residues. V dropped 6 bases and J dropped 1; count of bases not matched to a gene: 7. CDR1 SNHLY and CDR2 FYNNEI come from the germline V gene. The CDR3 loop is CASRQRTGLNTGELFF. The DNA for the CDR3 is TGTGCCAGCAGACAAAGGACAGGGCTGAACACCGGGGAGCTGTTTTTT.

The chain links TRBV27 to TRBJ2-5; perhaps TRBD1 as D (5 bases). Trimming cost V 3 bases and J 2 bases, with 10 bases left between them. The CDR3 is 14 amino acids. CDR1 and CDR2 (germline): MNHEY, SMNVEV (reference sequence). The CDR3 coding sequence is TGTGCCAGCAGTTTCGTGGACACACAAGAGACCCAGTACTTC. Amino acids: CASSFVDTQETQYF.

The J gene is TRBJ2-7, the V gene TRBV5-4; the match to TRBD2 covers 8 bases. This CDR3 is built from 18 residues. Germline lookup yields CDR1 SGHNT and CDR2 YYREEE (reference sequence). The J segment lost 0 bases and the V segment lost 1 base, leaving 12 bases of the junction unmatched. The CDR3 nucleotides read TGTGCCAGCAGCTTGAGGGTGTTACGGGGGGGAAGCTCCTACGAGCAGTACTTC. Translating it yields CASSLRVLRGGSSYEQYF.

This chain uses TRBV28 with TRBJ2-7, with 8 bases lining up with TRBD2. The V gene end was trimmed by 7 bases and the J gene end by 6 bases; junction bases not matched to a gene: 17. The CDR3 sequence is 16 residues long. The V gene's germline CDR1 is MDHEN and CDR2 SYDVKM. CDR3 nucleotide sequence: TGTGCCAGCACCCTAACTACAGCGGGAGATCCGGGCGAGCAGTACTTC. Amino acid sequence: CASTLTTAGDPGEQYF.

This chain connects TRBV5-8 to TRBJ2-1, with D possibly being TRBD2 (6 bases). CDR1 and CDR2 (germline): SGHTS, YDEGEE. The CDR3 has 15 amino acids. The germline V and J ends were trimmed by 3 bases and 8 bases, with 18 bases remaining between them. The CDR3 reads CASSSGSLVSDEQFF. The DNA for the CDR3 is TGTGCCAGCAGCTCCGGGAGCTTGGTATCGGATGAGCAGTTCTTC.

The chain recombines TRBV2 with TRBJ2-1; D might be TRBD2 (5 bases). From germline, CDR1 is SNHLY and CDR2 FYNNEI. The CDR3 consists of 13 residues. Trimming took 3 bases from V and 5 from J, leaving 8 bases between them. CDR3 protein: CASSDIANNEQFF. In DNA, the CDR3 is TGTGCCAGCAGTGACATAGCGAACAATGAGCAGTTCTTC. The full variable domain, with the rest looked up from reference TRBV2 and TRBJ2-1, is EPEVTQTPSHQVTQMGQEVILRCVPISNHLYFYWYRQILGQKVEFLVSFYNNEISEKSEIFDDQFSVERPDGSNFTLKIRSTKLEDSAMYFCASSDIANNEQFFGPGTRLTVL.

This rearrangement joins TRBV7-7 to TRBJ2-1, with 12 bases lining up with TRBD2. This CDR3 comprises 15 residues. Per germline, CDR1 SSHAT and CDR2 FNYEAQ (reference sequence). V lost 5 bases, J lost 10 bases, and 9 bases stayed unmatched. This chain's CDR3 is CASSPQTSGRHEQFF. CDR3 sequence (DNA): TGTGCCAGCAGCCCCCAAACTAGCGGGAGGCACGAGCAGTTCTTC.

V and J are TRBV14 and TRBJ2-1; TRBD2 matches 11 bases. With V trimmed by 4 bases and J by 9 bases, 8 bases remained unmatched. The CDR3 covers 15 residues. Per germline, CDR1 SGHDN and CDR2 FVKESK. The CDR3 here is CASSLLAGGWAEQFF. Written as DNA, the CDR3 is TGTGCCAGCAGCCTCCTAGCGGGAGGATGGGCTGAGCAGTTCTTC.

The V and J genes are TRBV12-5 and TRBJ1-1, with TRBD1 identical over 8 bases. The CDR3 has 16 residues. Germline V gives CDR1 LGHNT, CDR2 FRNRAP. After removal of 2 bases from V and 2 bases from J, the junction contained 7 bases not matched to a gene. The CDR3 bases are TGTGCTAGTGGTTTGTCCTCAGGGGGCCTAAACACTGAAGCTTTCTTT. As protein: CASGLSSGGLNTEAFF.

In regard to this clone: The junction shows a germline mismatch at one end, possibly a read error. The chain links TRBV5-1 to TRBJ2-5, with D maybe TRBD2 (6 bases). This CDR3 is 13 amino acids long. Germline V gene sequence: CDR1 SGHRS, CDR2 YFSETQ. The CDR3: CASSLSGPETQHF. The CDR3 DNA follows: TGCGCCAGCAGCTTGAGCGGGCCTGAGACCCAGCACTTC.

For this clone: Its ends do not fully match the called genes, so a read error is possible. The V gene is TRBV7-8, the J gene TRBJ2-5, with D unresolved. Germline V gene data show CDR1 as SGHVS and CDR2 as FQNEAQ. The CDR3 covers 13 residues. This CDR3 reads CASSLGRQGTQYF. The DNA of the CDR3 is TGTGCCAGCAGCTTGGGCAGACAAGGGACCCAGTACTTC. The full variable domain, completed using reference TRBV7-8 and TRBJ2-5, is GAGVSQSPRYKVAKRGQDVALRCDPISGHVSLFWYQQALGQGPEFLTYFQNEAQLDKSGLPSDRFFAERPEGSVSTLKIQRTQQEDSAVYLCASSLGRQGTQYFGPGTRLLVL.

This rearrangement joins TRBV15 to TRBJ2-2, with 14 nucleotides matching TRBD2. The CDR3 covers 21 residues. Germline CDR1 is LNHNV and CDR2 is YYDKDF (reference sequence). V dropped 0 bases and J dropped 1; count of bases not matched to a gene: 10. CDR3 DNA sequence: TGTGCCACCAGCAGAGAGCGGACTAGCGGGGGGCTAGACTTGAACACCGGGGAGCTGTTTTTT. Protein: CATSRERTSGGLDLNTGELFF.

The rearrangement uses TRBV4-1 and TRBJ2-1, with 7 bases lining up with TRBD1. CDR3 length equals 16 residues. From germline, CDR1 is MGHRA and CDR2 YSYEKL. J was trimmed by 10 bases and V by 3 bases; bases with no gene match: 15. The CDR3 protein is CASSQAPGQSLMEQFF. The CDR3 DNA sequence: TGCGCCAGCAGCCAGGCACCGGGACAGAGTCTGATGGAGCAGTTCTTC.

V gene TRBV9 combines with J gene TRBJ1-1; 11 nucleotides agree with TRBD1. Germline CDR1 is SGDLS and CDR2 is YYNGEE. This CDR3 is built from 16 residues. V shed 3 bases, J shed 1 base, and the junction held 5 bases outside the gene matches. For the CDR3, the DNA is TGTGCCAGCAGCGCTTGGACAGGGGGCCAGAACACTGAAGCTTTCTTT. Translating it yields CASSAWTGGQNTEAFF.

The chain recombines TRBV5-4 with TRBJ2-3, with 10 bases matching TRBD2. Trimming at V came to 5 bases and at J to 6 bases, leaving 9 bases not matched to a gene. CDR3 length: 15 residues. Germline V gives CDR1 SGHNT, CDR2 YYREEE (reference sequence). CDR3: CASRLSGRALDTQYF. The CDR3 DNA is TGTGCCAGCAGACTAAGCGGGAGGGCCCTCGATACGCAGTATTTT.

The CDR3 DNA follows: TGTGCCAGCTCACCGACGAGGCGGGAGAACTACGAGCAGTACTTC. The encoded protein is CASSPTRRENYEQYF. The chain recombines TRBV18 with TRBJ2-5, with 7 nucleotides matching TRBD2. The last part of the DNA fits TRBJ2-7 better; the J call may be wrong. The germline gives CDR1 KGHSH, CDR2 LQKENI. The CDR3 sequence is 15 residues long.

The V call is TRBV6-1, the J call TRBJ2-3; TRBD2 matches 10 bases. The CDR3 runs 18 residues. Losses at the gene ends were 1 base for V and 2 bases for J; bases not matched to a gene: 9. Germline CDR1 is MNHNS and CDR2 is SASEGT. The CDR3 DNA sequence: TGTGCCAGCAGTGAAGGAATGTGGACTAGCGGCGACACAGATACGCAGTATTTT. It is translated as CASSEGMWTSGDTDTQYF.

J is TRBJ2-2 and V is TRBV6-5; 9 positions agree with TRBD2. The germline V gene has CDR1 MNHEY and CDR2 SVGAGI. This CDR3 spans 14 amino acids. Trimming at V came to 6 bases and at J to 6 bases, leaving 5 bases not matched to a gene. The CDR3 here is CASRVAGAAGELFF. In DNA, the CDR3 is TGTGCCAGCAGAGTAGCGGGAGCAGCCGGGGAGCTGTTTTTT.